Below, 30 T cell receptor beta chains from the same sample are listed, as sequenced in a study of blood T cell repertoires in COVID-19. Profiled with immunoSEQ multiplex PCR; TCRdb holds only in-frame clones, not every one. The table records around 200,000 clones, around 85% of them present only once. The sample taken for sequencing was peripheral blood. The receptor source for this set is a woman in her fifties or sixties with acute or convalescent COVID-19.

The V gene is TRBV19, the J gene TRBJ1-5; D uncertain. CDR1 is LNHDA, CDR2 SQIVND, per germline (reference sequence). V lost 7 bases and J lost 2, with 12 bases in between. CDR3 size: 14 residues. CDR3 in amino acids: CASNSRRGNQPQHF. The DNA of the CDR3 is TGTGCCAGTAACTCCCGACGGGGCAATCAGCCCCAGCATTTT.

V usage is TRBV4-1 and J usage is TRBJ1-3; D possibly corresponds to TRBD1 (5 bases). Germline V gene data show CDR1 as MGHRA and CDR2 as YSYEKL. The CDR3 sequence is 17 residues long. Trimming took off 4 bases at V and 0 bases at J, with 16 bases between the two ends. CDR3 residues: CASSLEGQGLSGNTIYF. The CDR3 region has the DNA TGCGCCAGCAGCCTAGAGGGGCAGGGCCTCTCTGGAAACACCATATATTTT.

This rearrangement joins TRBV14 to TRBJ2-3; D is uncertain. CDR1 SGHDN and CDR2 FVKESK come from the germline V gene. CDR3 length: 13 amino acids. V lost 1 base, J lost 8 bases, and 10 bases lay in between. CDR3 nucleotide sequence: TGTGCCAGCAGCCAAGCCCAATCGGGTACGCAGTATTTT. Its protein product is CASSQAQSGTQYF. The full variable domain, its missing parts supplied by reference TRBV14 and TRBJ2-3, is EAGVTQFPSHSVIEKGQTVTLRCDPISGHDNLYWYRRVMGKEIKFLLHFVKESKQDESGMPNNRFLAERTGGTYSTLKVQPAELEDSGVYFCASSQAQSGTQYFGPGTRLTVL.

This rearrangement joins TRBV5-4 to TRBJ2-1; maybe TRBD1 (5 bases). The germline V gene encodes CDR1 SGHNT and CDR2 YYREEE (reference sequence). CDR3 size: 13 residues. V lost 3 bases and J lost 8, with 12 bases in between. For the CDR3, the DNA is TGTGCCAGCAGCTATGGCAGGGTGGATGAGCAGTTCTTC. Its protein is CASSYGRVDEQFF.

V gene TRBV4-1 combines with J gene TRBJ2-5; no definite D call. Germline loops: CDR1 MGHRA, CDR2 YSYEKL. V was trimmed by 0 bases and J by 1 base, leaving 6 bases between them. This CDR3 region has 14 residues. As DNA, the CDR3 is TGCGCCAGCAGCCAAGACTCAGGCCAAGAGACCCAGTACTTC. It specifies CASSQDSGQETQYF.

The genes are TRBV5-1 and TRBJ1-1; no clear D gene. The CDR3 is made up of 14 amino acids. Germline V CDR1 and CDR2: SGHRS, YFSETQ. V was cut by 3 bases and J by 1 base, with 10 bases left in between. CDR3 bases: TGCGCCAGCAGCTGGAATGGAGGGAACACTGAAGCTTTCTTT. Protein sequence: CASSWNGGNTEAFF.

The rearrangement uses TRBV19 and TRBJ1-5; TRBD1 agrees at 8 bases. The V segment lost 9 bases and the J segment 1 base; nucleotides outside the gene matches: 14. Germline CDR1 LNHDA, CDR2 SQIVND (reference sequence). This CDR3 region has 17 residues. The CDR3 reads CASSNIKGQASNQPQHF. CDR3 nucleotide sequence: TGTGCCAGCTCCAACATAAAGGGACAGGCGAGCAATCAGCCCCAGCATTTT.

The gene calls are TRBV18 and TRBJ2-7; D perhaps matches TRBD2 (7 bases). Trimming removed 1 base at V and 3 bases at J, with 13 bases between. The germline CDR1 and CDR2 sequences are KGHSH and LQKENI. The CDR3 runs to 15 residues. The CDR3 nucleotides read TGTGCCAGCTCACCACAACCAGGGGACTACTACGAGCAGTACTTC. Its protein is CASSPQPGDYYEQYF.

This clone came up a few times. The chain carries TRBV10-3 and TRBJ2-1, with TRBD2 identical over 15 bases. The CDR3 has 14 residues. Germline CDR1 ENHRY, CDR2 SYGVKD. V shed 5 bases and J 9 bases; nucleotides not matched to a gene: 2. CDR3 nucleotides: TGTGCCATCAGTAGGGGACTAGCGGGAGGTGAGCAGTTCTTC. It is translated as CAISRGLAGGEQFF.

The chain employs TRBV2 and TRBJ1-4, with D possibly TRBD1 on 6 matching bases. The CDR3 runs 15 residues. Germline lookup yields CDR1 SNHLY and CDR2 FYNNEI. V shed 6 bases and J shed 4 bases, with 15 bases lying between them. Here the CDR3 reads CASRHQTGLNEKLFF. The DNA for the CDR3 is TGTGCCAGCAGACATCAGACAGGCCTTAATGAAAAACTGTTTTTT.

The table lists this clone with a few counts. This chain connects TRBV9 to TRBJ1-4, with D perhaps matching TRBD1 (6 bases). The CDR3 spans 13 residues. The V end was cut by 3 bases, the J end by 8 bases, with 11 bases between. Germline values: CDR1 SGDLS, CDR2 YYNGEE. The CDR3 region is CASSAWDNEKLFF. Written as DNA, the CDR3 is TGTGCCAGCAGCGCTTGGGACAACGAAAAACTGTTTTTT.

This clone was detected a few times. The rearrangement links TRBV11-2 to TRBJ1-1; TRBD1 matches 7 bases. There are 14 residues in the CDR3. Unmatched junction bases numbered 10, after V lost 5 bases and J lost 7 bases. CDR1 is SGHAT, CDR2 FQNNGV, per germline. The CDR3, as DNA: TGTGCCAGCAGCACTGAGACAGGGTCGAATGAAGCTTTCTTT. As protein: CASSTETGSNEAFF.

V is TRBV4-2 and J is TRBJ2-1; D gene uncertain. The length of the CDR3 is 15 residues. Germline V gene lookup returns CDR1 LGHNA and CDR2 YNFKEQ. The V and J ends lost 0 bases and 0 bases respectively, with 6 bases between them. CDR3 coding DNA: TGTGCCAGCAGCCAAGACTTGAGCTCCTACAATGAGCAGTTCTTC. As protein: CASSQDLSSYNEQFF.

V gene TRBV10-3 combines with J gene TRBJ2-1, with D tentatively TRBD2 (5 bases). Germline CDR1 is ENHRY and CDR2 is SYGVKD. V lost 6 bases, J lost 4 bases, and 13 bases lay in between. The CDR3 length is 14 residues. Written as DNA, the CDR3 is TGTGCCATCAGCGCAAATAGCGAGTACAATGAGCAGTTCTTC. Amino acid sequence: CAISANSEYNEQFF.

CDR3 loop: CASGGQLYGYTF. CDR3 nucleotides: TGTGCCAGCGGGGGACAGCTCTATGGCTACACCTTC. V is TRBV6-5 and J is TRBJ1-2; 7 nucleotides line up with TRBD1. The CDR3 is 12 residues long. Germline CDR1 is MNHEY and CDR2 is SVGAGI. V shed 8 bases and J 4 bases; nucleotides not matched to a gene: 4.

J is TRBJ2-5 and V is TRBV5-6, with 7 bases identical to TRBD2. Germline-derived CDR1 and CDR2 are SGHDT and YYEEEE. After removal of 3 bases from V and 7 bases from J, the junction contained 0 bases not matched to a gene. The CDR3 consists of 11 residues. The CDR3 spells CASSWGGTQYF. The CDR3, as DNA: TGTGCCAGCAGCTGGGGGGGGACCCAGTACTTC.

The chain links TRBV19 to TRBJ1-6; D call uncertain. V lost 11 bases and J lost 6, with 11 bases in between. Germline CDR1 LNHDA, CDR2 SQIVND (reference sequence). There are 12 residues in the CDR3. CDR3: CAVHGGNSPLHF. CDR3 DNA sequence: TGTGCCGTACACGGAGGTAATTCACCCCTCCACTTT. Variable domain in full (rest from reference TRBV19 and TRBJ1-6): DGGITQSPKYLFRKEGQNVTLSCEQNLNHDAMYWYRQDPGQGLRLIYYSQIVNDFQKGDIAEGYSVSREKKESFPLTVTSAQKNPTAFYLCAVHGGNSPLHFGNGTRLTVT.

This sequence joins TRBV6-5 and TRBJ1-3; TRBD1 matches at 11 bases. The CDR3 length is 15 residues. Germline CDR1 reads MNHEY; CDR2 reads SVGAGI. Trimming took 6 bases from V and 8 from J; bases not matched to a gene: 9. Written as DNA, the CDR3 is TGTGCCAGCAGCCCCGACCTGGGACAGGGGGACACCATATATTTT. It translates to CASSPDLGQGDTIYF.

This clone was recorded at least ten times. The chain employs TRBV6-5 and TRBJ2-7, with TRBD2 as a possible D gene (5 bases). Trimming shortened V by 0 bases and J by 5 bases, and 17 bases separated the two germline ends. Germline CDR1 reads MNHEY; CDR2 reads SVGAGI. The CDR3 has 16 residues. The CDR3 DNA reads TGTGCCAGCAGTTACTCTTCGATACGTGTCGGGAACGAGCAGTACTTC. Amino acid sequence: CASSYSSIRVGNEQYF.

The rearrangement joins TRBV6-4 to TRBJ2-3, with 7 positions matching TRBD2. This CDR3 has 14 amino acids. V lost 5 bases and J lost 2; bases outside the gene matches: 4. CDR1 is MRHNA and CDR2 is SNTAGT in the germline V gene. The CDR3, as DNA: TGTGCCAGCAGTTGGGGGGGAAACACAGATACGCAGTATTTT. As protein: CASSWGGNTDTQYF.

The rearrangement links TRBV2 to TRBJ2-3; TRBD2 matches 13 bases. The length of the CDR3 is 16 residues. The ends lost 7 bases at V and 5 bases at J; junction bases unmatched: 9. Per the germline V gene, CDR1 is SNHLY and CDR2 is FYNNEI. The CDR3 DNA reads as TGTGCCAGCACAGAACTAGCGGGAGGGTTGGGAGATACGCAGTATTTT. Protein: CASTELAGGLGDTQYF. The full variable domain, its missing parts supplied by reference TRBV2 and TRBJ2-3, is EPEVTQTPSHQVTQMGQEVILRCVPISNHLYFYWYRQILGQKVEFLVSFYNNEISEKSEIFDDQFSVERPDGSNFTLKIRSTKLEDSAMYFCASTELAGGLGDTQYFGPGTRLTVL.

The rearrangement links TRBV2 to TRBJ2-7, with D perhaps TRBD1 (6 bases). Germline V gene sequence: CDR1 SNHLY, CDR2 FYNNEI. V gave up 6 bases and J gave up 3 bases, with 15 bases separating them. The CDR3 spans 14 residues. The CDR3 DNA follows: TGTGCCAGCAGGGACGTCAGGGGAGACTACGAGCAGTACTTC. Residues: CASRDVRGDYEQYF. Together with reference TRBV2 and TRBJ2-7, the CDR3 gives the full variable domain: EPEVTQTPSHQVTQMGQEVILRCVPISNHLYFYWYRQILGQKVEFLVSFYNNEISEKSEIFDDQFSVERPDGSNFTLKIRSTKLEDSAMYFCASRDVRGDYEQYFGPGTRLTVT.

The V gene is TRBV11-2, the J gene TRBJ1-5, with D hard to call. V shed 1 base and J shed 5 bases, with 6 bases lying between them. This CDR3 has 13 residues. Per germline, CDR1 SGHAT and CDR2 FQNNGV. Here the CDR3 reads CASSLAQYQPQHF. CDR3 nucleotides: TGTGCCAGCAGCTTAGCACAGTATCAGCCCCAGCATTTT.

The CDR3 loop reads CASSLDRGAGLTYNEQFF. In DNA, the CDR3 is TGTGCCAGCAGTTTAGACAGGGGAGCGGGACTCACCTACAATGAGCAGTTCTTC. The chain combines TRBV27 with TRBJ2-1, with a possible D match to TRBD1 (8 bases). Trimming removed 2 bases from V and 2 bases from J, with 19 bases in between. This CDR3 has 18 residues. CDR1 MNHEY and CDR2 SMNVEV come from the germline V gene (reference sequence).

The chain has TRBV30 and TRBJ1-3; possibly TRBD1 for D (6 bases). CDR3 size: 14 residues. Trimming removed 4 bases from V and 0 bases from J, with 10 bases in between. In germline, CDR1 is GTSNPN, CDR2 SVGIG (reference sequence). CDR3 sequence: CAWTGAHSGNTIYF. The CDR3 nucleotides are TGTGCCTGGACAGGGGCCCACTCTGGAAACACCATATATTTT.

This chain links TRBV4-3 with TRBJ1-2; no clear D gene. Germline-derived CDR1 and CDR2 are LGHNA and YSLEER. The CDR3 has 15 amino acids. V shed 3 bases and J shed 2 bases, with 13 bases lying between them. Here the CDR3 DNA reads TGCGCCAGCAGCCAGACACTGACATTAAACTATGGCTACACCTTC. Translating gives CASSQTLTLNYGYTF.

This clone appeared once. The chain employs TRBV12-3 or TRBV12-4 and TRBJ2-7; 8 bases align to TRBD1. Trimming removed 10 bases from V and 4 bases from J; junction bases left unmatched: 9. The CDR3 contains 13 residues. CDR3 sequence: CATTDRGSYEQYF. DNA of the CDR3: TGTGCCACTACCGACAGGGGTAGTTACGAGCAGTACTTC.

The CDR3 DNA follows: TGTGCCAGCAGCCAGGCCTGGACAGACGACAGCGGACCCCTCCACTTT. It encodes CASSQAWTDDSGPLHF. The rearrangement uses TRBV4-2 and TRBJ1-6, with a tentative D call TRBD1 (6 bases). V was clipped by 3 bases and J by 12 bases, with 21 bases between them. Germline V gene data show CDR1 as LGHNA and CDR2 as YNFKEQ. The CDR3 consists of 16 residues.

J is TRBJ2-5 and V is TRBV5-6; TRBD1 might be the D (6 bases). Germline CDR1 is SGHDT and CDR2 is YYEEEE. Trimming left V 0 bases short and J 4 bases short, with 16 bases between. This CDR3 has 16 residues. Written as DNA, the CDR3 is TGTGCCAGCAGCTTGGGGCAGGGGATTTTGGGAGAGACCCAGTACTTC. It is translated as CASSLGQGILGETQYF.

The rearrangement uses TRBV27 and TRBJ2-2; D unresolved. The CDR3 is 12 amino acids. The V and J ends lost 2 bases and 6 bases respectively, with 4 bases between them. Germline CDR1 and CDR2: MNHEY and SMNVEV (reference sequence). CDR3 bases: TGTGCCAGCAGTTTAGGGCCCGGGGAGCTGTTTTTT. It codes for CASSLGPGELFF.